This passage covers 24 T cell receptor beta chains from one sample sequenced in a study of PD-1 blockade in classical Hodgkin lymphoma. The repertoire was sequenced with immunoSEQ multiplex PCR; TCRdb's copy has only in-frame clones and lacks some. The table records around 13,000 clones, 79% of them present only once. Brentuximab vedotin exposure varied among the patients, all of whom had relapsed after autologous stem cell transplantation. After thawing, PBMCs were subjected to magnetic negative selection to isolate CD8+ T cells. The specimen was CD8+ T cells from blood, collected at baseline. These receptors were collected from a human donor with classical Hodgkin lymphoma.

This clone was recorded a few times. This chain's CDR3 is CASSVVVDGELFF. The CDR3 DNA sequence: TGTGCCAGCAGCGTAGTCGTGGACGGGGAGCTGTTTTTT. The chain employs TRBV9 and TRBJ2-2; no clear D. CDR1 is SGDLS and CDR2 is YYNGEE in the germline V gene. The CDR3 has 13 amino acids. The V gene lost 0 bases and the J gene lost 7 bases, with 7 bases spanning the gap.

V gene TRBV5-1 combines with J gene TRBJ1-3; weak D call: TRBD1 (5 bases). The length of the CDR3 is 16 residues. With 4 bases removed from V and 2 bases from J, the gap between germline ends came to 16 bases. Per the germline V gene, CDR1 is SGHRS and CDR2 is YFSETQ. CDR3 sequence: CASSQLQAAAGNTIYF. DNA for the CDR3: TGCGCCAGCAGCCAGTTACAGGCGGCCGCTGGAAACACCATATATTTT.

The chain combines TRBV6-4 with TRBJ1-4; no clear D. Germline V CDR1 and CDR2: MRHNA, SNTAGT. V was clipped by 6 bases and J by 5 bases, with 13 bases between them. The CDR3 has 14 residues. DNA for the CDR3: TGTGCCAGCAGCGCGGGTTTTTGGAATGAAAAACTGTTTTTT. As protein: CASSAGFWNEKLFF.

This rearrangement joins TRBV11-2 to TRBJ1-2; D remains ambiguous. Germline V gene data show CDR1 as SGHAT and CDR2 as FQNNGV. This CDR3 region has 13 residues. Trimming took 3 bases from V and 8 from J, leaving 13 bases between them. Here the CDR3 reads CASSFYKFMGYTF. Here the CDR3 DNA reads TGTGCCAGCAGCTTCTACAAGTTTATGGGCTACACCTTC.

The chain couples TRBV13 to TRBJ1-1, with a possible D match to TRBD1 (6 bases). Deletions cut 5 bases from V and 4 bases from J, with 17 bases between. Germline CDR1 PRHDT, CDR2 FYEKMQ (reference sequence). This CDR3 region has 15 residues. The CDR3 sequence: CASSQRGGWGTEAFF. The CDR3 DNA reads TGTGCCAGCAGCCAACGGGGGGGCTGGGGCACTGAAGCTTTCTTT.

The CDR3 is CASSLVGTKGVHEQFF. The CDR3, as DNA: TGTGCCAGCAGCTTGGTAGGGACCAAAGGCGTTCATGAGCAGTTCTTC. This rearrangement joins TRBV5-6 to TRBJ2-1, with D perhaps being TRBD1 or TRBD2 (5 bases each). V lost 0 bases and J lost 8, with 18 bases in between. Germline V gives CDR1 SGHDT, CDR2 YYEEEE. There are 16 residues in the CDR3.

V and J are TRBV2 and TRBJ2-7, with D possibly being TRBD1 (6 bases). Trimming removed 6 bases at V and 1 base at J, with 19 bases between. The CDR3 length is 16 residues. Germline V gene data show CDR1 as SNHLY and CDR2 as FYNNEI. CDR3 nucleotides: TGTGCCAGCAGCCCTCTCAGGGGCCACCTGTCCTACGAGCAGTACTTC. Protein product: CASSPLRGHLSYEQYF.

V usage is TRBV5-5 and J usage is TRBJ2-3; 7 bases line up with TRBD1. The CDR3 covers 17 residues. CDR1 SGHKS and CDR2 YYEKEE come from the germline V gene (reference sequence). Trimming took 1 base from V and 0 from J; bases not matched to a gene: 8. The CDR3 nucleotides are TGTGCCAGCAGCTTGTGGGACAGCTACACTAGCACAGATACGCAGTATTTT. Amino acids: CASSLWDSYTSTDTQYF. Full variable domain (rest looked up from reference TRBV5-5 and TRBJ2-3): DAGVTQSPTHLIKTRGQQVTLRCSPISGHKSVSWYQQVLGQGPQFIFQYYEKEERGRGNFPDRFSARQFPNYSSELNVNALLLGDSALYLCASSLWDSYTSTDTQYFGPGTRLTVL.

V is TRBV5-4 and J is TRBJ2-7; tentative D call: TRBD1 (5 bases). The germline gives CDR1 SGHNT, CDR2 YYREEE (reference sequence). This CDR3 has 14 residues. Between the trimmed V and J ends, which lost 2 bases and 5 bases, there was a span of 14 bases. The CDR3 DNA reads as TGTGCCAGCAGCTTACAGGTGATGGGGAACGAGCAGTACTTC. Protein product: CASSLQVMGNEQYF.

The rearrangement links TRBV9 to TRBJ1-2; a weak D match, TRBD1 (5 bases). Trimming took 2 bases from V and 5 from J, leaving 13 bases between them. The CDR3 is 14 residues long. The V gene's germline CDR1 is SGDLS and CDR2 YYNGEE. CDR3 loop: CASSVGHPGYGYTF. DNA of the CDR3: TGTGCCAGCAGCGTTGGACACCCTGGTTATGGCTACACCTTC.

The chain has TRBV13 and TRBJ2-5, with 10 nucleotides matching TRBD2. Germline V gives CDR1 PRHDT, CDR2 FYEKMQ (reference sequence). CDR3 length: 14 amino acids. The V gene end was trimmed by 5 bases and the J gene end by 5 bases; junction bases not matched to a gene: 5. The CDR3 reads CASSQAGGAETQYF. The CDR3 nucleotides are TGTGCCAGCAGCCAAGCGGGGGGGGCGGAGACCCAGTACTTC.

DNA for the CDR3: TGTGCCAGCAGTTTAGGGGCCACGAGGGTCATACAGACTCTACACAATGAGCAGTTCTTC. Protein sequence: CASSLGATRVIQTLHNEQFF. V gene TRBV27 combines with J gene TRBJ2-1; D may be TRBD1 or TRBD2 (5 bases each). Germline assignment: CDR1 MNHEY and CDR2 SMNVEV (reference sequence). V was trimmed by 2 bases and J by 5 bases, leaving 28 bases between them. The CDR3 sequence is 20 residues long.

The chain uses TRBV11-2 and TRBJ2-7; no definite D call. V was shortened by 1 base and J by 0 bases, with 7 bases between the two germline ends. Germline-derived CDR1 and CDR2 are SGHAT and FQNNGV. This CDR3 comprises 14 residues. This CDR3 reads CASSLGTDSYEQYF. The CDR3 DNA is TGTGCCAGCAGCTTAGGGACCGACTCCTACGAGCAGTACTTC. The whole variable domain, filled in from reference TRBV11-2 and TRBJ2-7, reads EAGVAQSPRYKIIEKRQSVAFWCNPISGHATLYWYQQILGQGPKLLIQFQNNGVVDDSQLPKDRFSAERLKGVDSTLKIQPAKLEDSAVYLCASSLGTDSYEQYFGPGTRLTVT.

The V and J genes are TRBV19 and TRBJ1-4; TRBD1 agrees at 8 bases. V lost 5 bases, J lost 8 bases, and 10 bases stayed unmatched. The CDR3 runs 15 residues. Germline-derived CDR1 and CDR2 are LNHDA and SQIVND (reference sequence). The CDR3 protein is CASSGPGGAEEKLFF. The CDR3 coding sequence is TGTGCCAGTAGTGGCCCAGGGGGCGCGGAGGAAAAACTGTTTTTT.

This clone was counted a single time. The CDR3 DNA is TGTGCCAGCACGCTAGAGTTCGACACTGAAGCTTTCTTT. This translates into CASTLEFDTEAFF. The V and J genes are TRBV5-6 and TRBJ1-1; D call uncertain. Germline V CDR1 and CDR2: SGHDT, YYEEEE. This CDR3 spans 13 amino acids. The V end lost 6 bases, the J end lost 3 bases, and 12 bases lay between the germline ends.

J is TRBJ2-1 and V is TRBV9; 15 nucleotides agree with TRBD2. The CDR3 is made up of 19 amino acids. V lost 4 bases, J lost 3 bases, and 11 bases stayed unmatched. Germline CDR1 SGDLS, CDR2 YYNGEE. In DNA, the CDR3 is TGTGCCAGCAGCCCCCGGACTAGCGGGGGGGCCTTGGGCTACAATGAGCAGTTCTTC. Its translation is CASSPRTSGGALGYNEQFF.

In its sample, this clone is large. CDR3 DNA: TGTGCCACCAGCTCTGGGACAGGGGTCTATGGCTACACCTTC. This sequence encodes CATSSGTGVYGYTF. The chain links TRBV15 to TRBJ1-2, with TRBD1 matching over 10 bases. The CDR3 has 14 amino acids. J was trimmed by 4 bases and V by 5 bases; bases with no gene match: 4. Germline V gene lookup returns CDR1 LNHNV and CDR2 YYDKDF (reference sequence).

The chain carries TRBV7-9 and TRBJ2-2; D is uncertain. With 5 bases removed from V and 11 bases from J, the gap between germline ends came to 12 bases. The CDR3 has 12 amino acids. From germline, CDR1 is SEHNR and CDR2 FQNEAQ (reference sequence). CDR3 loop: CASSPAVNELFF. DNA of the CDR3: TGTGCCAGCAGCCCCGCCGTAAACGAGCTGTTTTTT.

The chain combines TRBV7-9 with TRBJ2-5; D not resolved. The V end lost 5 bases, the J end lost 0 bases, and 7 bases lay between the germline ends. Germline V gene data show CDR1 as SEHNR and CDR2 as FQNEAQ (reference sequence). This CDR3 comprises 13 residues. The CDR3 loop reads CASSHWDQETQYF. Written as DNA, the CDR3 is TGTGCCAGCAGCCATTGGGACCAAGAGACCCAGTACTTC.

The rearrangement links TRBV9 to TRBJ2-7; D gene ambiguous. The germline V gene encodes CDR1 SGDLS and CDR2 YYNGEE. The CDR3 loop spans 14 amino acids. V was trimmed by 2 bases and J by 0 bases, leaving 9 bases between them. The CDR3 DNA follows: TGTGCCAGCAGCGTTGGGCAGAACTCCTACGAGCAGTACTTC. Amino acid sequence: CASSVGQNSYEQYF.

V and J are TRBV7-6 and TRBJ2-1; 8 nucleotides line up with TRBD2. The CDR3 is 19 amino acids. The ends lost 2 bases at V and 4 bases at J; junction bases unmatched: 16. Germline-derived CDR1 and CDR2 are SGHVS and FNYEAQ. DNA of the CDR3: TGTGCCAGCAGCTTAATTGACTTTCGTTCAAGCGGGGGTTACAATGAGCAGTTCTTC. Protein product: CASSLIDFRSSGGYNEQFF. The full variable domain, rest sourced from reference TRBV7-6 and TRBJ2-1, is GAGVSQSPRYKVTKRGQDVALRCDPISGHVSLYWYRQALGQGPEFLTYFNYEAQQDKSGLPNDRFSAERPEGSISTLTIQRTEQRDSAMYRCASSLIDFRSSGGYNEQFFGPGTRLTVL.

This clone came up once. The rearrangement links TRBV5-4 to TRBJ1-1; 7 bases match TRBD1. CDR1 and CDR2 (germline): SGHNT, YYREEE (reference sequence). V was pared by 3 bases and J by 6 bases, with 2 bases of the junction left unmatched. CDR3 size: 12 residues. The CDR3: CASSSGTAEAFF. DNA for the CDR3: TGTGCCAGCAGCTCCGGGACAGCTGAAGCTTTCTTT.

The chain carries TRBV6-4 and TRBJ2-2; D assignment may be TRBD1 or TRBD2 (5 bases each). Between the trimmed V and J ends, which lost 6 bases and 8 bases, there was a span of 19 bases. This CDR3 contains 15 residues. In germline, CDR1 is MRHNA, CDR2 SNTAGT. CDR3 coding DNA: TGTGCCAGCAGCGCCTCCGGGGCGGTCGCTGGGGAGCTGTTTTTT. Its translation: CASSASGAVAGELFF.

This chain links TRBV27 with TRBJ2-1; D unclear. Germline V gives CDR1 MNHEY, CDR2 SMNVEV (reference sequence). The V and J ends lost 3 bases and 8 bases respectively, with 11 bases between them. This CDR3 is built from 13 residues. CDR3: CASSFSGSHEQFF. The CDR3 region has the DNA TGTGCCAGCAGTTTTTCGGGTAGCCATGAGCAGTTCTTC.